The 28 T cell receptor beta chains given below trace back to one sample, sequenced in a study of control samples from healthy donors and cancer patients. TCRdb's copy holds only in-frame clones and misses some; the assay was immunoSEQ multiplex PCR. This repertoire shows tens of thousands of clones, more than 85% found once; its top ten account for 0.75% to 0.95%. The sample was PBMCs. These receptors were obtained from a man aged 30-40 years with colorectal cancer.

This chain connects TRBV24-1 to TRBJ2-2, with D hard to call. The V end was cut by 1 base, the J end by 0 bases, with 14 bases between. This CDR3 has 18 residues. Germline V gene sequence: CDR1 KGHDR, CDR2 SFDVKD. The CDR3 nucleotides are TGTGCCACCAGTGATTTTCAACTTAGCCCGACGAACACCGGGGAGCTGTTTTTT. Its translation is CATSDFQLSPTNTGELFF.

This sequence joins TRBV10-2 and TRBJ2-7; D is ambiguous. Trimming cost V 4 bases and J 5 bases, with 15 bases left between them. There are 14 residues in the CDR3. Germline assignment: CDR1 WSHSY and CDR2 SAAADI. The CDR3 protein is CASSGPRALDEQYF. CDR3 nucleotides: TGCGCCAGCAGTGGGCCCCGGGCTCTAGACGAGCAGTACTTC.

The chain recombines TRBV7-2 with TRBJ2-3; tentatively, D is TRBD1 or TRBD2 (5 bases each). This CDR3 has 16 residues. Germline CDR1 reads SGHTA; CDR2 reads FQGNSA. Trimming cost V 0 bases and J 5 bases, with 15 bases left between them. The CDR3 here is CASSLAGETRGDTQYF. The DNA for the CDR3 is TGTGCCAGCAGCTTAGCGGGTGAGACGAGGGGAGATACGCAGTATTTT.

The gene calls are TRBV9 and TRBJ1-1; 8 bases align to TRBD1. Looked up from germline, CDR1 is SGDLS and CDR2 is YYNGEE. After removal of 4 bases from V and 10 bases from J, the junction contained 12 bases not matched to a gene. The CDR3 contains 14 residues. CDR3: CASSLDLRGQGAFF. CDR3 nucleotide sequence: TGTGCCAGCAGCTTAGATCTCAGGGGGCAAGGAGCTTTCTTT.

The chain recombines TRBV30 with TRBJ1-2; D unclear. CDR1 is GTSNPN and CDR2 is SVGIG in the germline V gene (reference sequence). This CDR3 comprises 13 residues. The V end was cut by 1 base, the J end by 3 bases, with 9 bases between. CDR3 in DNA: TGTGCCTGGAGTGCGCAGGAGCACTATGGCTACACCTTC. It encodes CAWSAQEHYGYTF.

This chain links TRBV5-4 with TRBJ2-5, with TRBD1 matching over 8 bases. V gave up 3 bases and J gave up 5 bases; unmatched junction bases: 9. The CDR3 is 15 residues long. Germline CDR1 SGHNT, CDR2 YYREEE (reference sequence). CDR3 DNA sequence: TGTGCCAGCAGCTACCAGGGGGCTGGTACGGAGACCCAGTACTTC. As protein: CASSYQGAGTETQYF.

The chain carries TRBV5-1 and TRBJ2-1; TRBD1 is a possible D gene (5 bases). V gave up 0 bases and J gave up 7 bases, with 11 bases separating them. There are 14 residues in the CDR3. Germline CDR1 and CDR2: SGHRS and YFSETQ. The DNA for the CDR3 is TGCGCCAGCAGCTTGGGGGGCCAAGCAAATGAGCAGTTCTTC. It codes for CASSLGGQANEQFF.

CDR3: CASSQTSASSDTQYF. DNA for the CDR3: TGTGCCAGCAGCCAGACTAGCGCTAGCTCAGATACGCAGTATTTT. The chain joins TRBV4-2 to TRBJ2-3; TRBD2 matches at 8 bases. The CDR3 loop spans 15 amino acids. Trimming at V came to 3 bases and at J to 4 bases, leaving 6 bases not matched to a gene. Germline-derived CDR1 and CDR2 are LGHNA and YNFKEQ.

A few counts support this clone. This rearrangement joins TRBV6-2 or TRBV6-3 to TRBJ1-2, with D unresolved. V was trimmed by 2 bases and J by 2 bases, leaving 18 bases between them. Germline CDR1 and CDR2: MNHEY and SVGEGT. CDR3 length: 17 amino acids. This CDR3 is CASSYGNIAGLNYGYTF. In DNA form, the CDR3 reads TGTGCCAGCAGTTACGGGAATATAGCTGGACTGAACTATGGCTACACCTTC.

The chain links TRBV7-8 to TRBJ1-2; 7 nucleotides align to TRBD1. From germline, CDR1 is SGHVS and CDR2 FQNEAQ. Trimming at V came to 0 bases and at J to 10 bases, leaving 5 bases not matched to a gene. The CDR3 loop spans 13 amino acids. As DNA, the CDR3 is TGTGCCAGCAGCTTAGCGCGACAGGGAGACTACACCTTC. Amino acid sequence: CASSLARQGDYTF.

The chain employs TRBV6-2 or TRBV6-3 and TRBJ2-5; 10 nucleotides line up with TRBD2. With V trimmed by 2 bases and J by 4 bases, 4 bases remained unmatched. Germline CDR1 MNHEY, CDR2 SVGEGT. CDR3 length equals 15 residues. CDR3 in amino acids: CASSYAGTSVETQYF. CDR3 coding DNA: TGTGCCAGCAGTTACGCAGGGACTAGCGTAGAGACCCAGTACTTC.

This clone occurred once. The genes are TRBV5-1 and TRBJ2-1; no reliable D call. V was pared by 0 bases and J by 6 bases, with 13 bases between. The germline CDR1 and CDR2 sequences are SGHRS and YFSETQ. The length of the CDR3 is 15 residues. The CDR3 loop is CASSLAFAQSNEQFF. The CDR3 DNA reads as TGCGCCAGCAGCTTGGCCTTTGCACAGAGCAATGAGCAGTTCTTC. Combining the CDR3 with reference TRBV5-1 and TRBJ2-1 gives the whole variable domain KAGVTQTPRYLIKTRGQQVTLSCSPISGHRSVSWYQQTPGQGLQFLFEYFSETQRNKGNFPGRFSGRQFSNSRSEMNVSTLELGDSALYLCASSLAFAQSNEQFFGPGTRLTVL.

The rearrangement links TRBV19 to TRBJ1-1, with 7 positions matching TRBD1. Germline V lookup: CDR1 LNHDA, CDR2 SQIVND (reference sequence). The CDR3 is 14 amino acids. The ends lost 5 bases at V and 6 bases at J; junction bases unmatched: 9. CDR3 in DNA: TGTGCCAGTAGTTGGTCAGACAGGGCACCTGAAGCTTTCTTT. Translating gives CASSWSDRAPEAFF. The full variable domain, completed using reference TRBV19 and TRBJ1-1, is DGGITQSPKYLFRKEGQNVTLSCEQNLNHDAMYWYRQDPGQGLRLIYYSQIVNDFQKGDIAEGYSVSREKKESFPLTVTSAQKNPTAFYLCASSWSDRAPEAFFGQGTRLTVV.

This clone was counted between two and nine times. The chain joins TRBV30 to TRBJ2-1; D could derive from TRBD1 or TRBD2 (5 bases each). Germline CDR1 is GTSNPN and CDR2 is SVGIG (reference sequence). The V and J ends lost 0 bases and 7 bases respectively, with 13 bases between them. The CDR3 covers 14 residues. CDR3 bases: TGTGCCTGGAGTGTACTGGTCAGGGAGAATGAGCAGTTCTTC. Amino acids: CAWSVLVRENEQFF.

The DNA of the CDR3 is TGTGCCAGCAGCCCCGCCGGGACGGGTTACCTCGACCAAGCTTTCTTT. It specifies CASSPAGTGYLDQAFF. This sequence joins TRBV9 and TRBJ1-1; a weak D match, TRBD1 (5 bases). V was trimmed by 4 bases and J by 9 bases, leaving 25 bases between them. CDR1 is SGDLS and CDR2 is YYNGEE in the germline V gene. The CDR3 sequence is 16 residues long.

The chain has TRBV27 and TRBJ2-7; 10 bases match TRBD2. Germline V lookup: CDR1 MNHEY, CDR2 SMNVEV (reference sequence). The V segment lost 5 bases and the J segment 6 bases; nucleotides outside the gene matches: 10. The CDR3 is 15 residues long. CDR3 amino acids: CASSPIGLAGGEQYV. CDR3 nucleotides: TGTGCCAGCAGTCCCATCGGGTTAGCGGGGGGCGAGCAGTACGTC.

The rearrangement joins TRBV2 to TRBJ2-1, with 8 nucleotides matching TRBD2. The CDR3 has 14 amino acids. J was trimmed by 8 bases and V by 5 bases; bases with no gene match: 8. The germline V gene has CDR1 SNHLY and CDR2 FYNNEI. CDR3 loop: CASSKNGGAHEQFF. Written as DNA, the CDR3 is TGTGCCAGCAGTAAGAACGGGGGGGCCCATGAGCAGTTCTTC.

The rearrangement joins TRBV6-5 to TRBJ2-3, with a weak D call TRBD1 (5 bases). The CDR3 length is 11 residues. V was cut by 7 bases and J by 4 bases, with 6 bases left in between. The germline CDR1 and CDR2 sequences are MNHEY and SVGAGI. This CDR3 is CASTGPDTQYF. In DNA form, the CDR3 reads TGTGCCAGCACAGGGCCAGATACGCAGTATTTT.

This CDR3 is CASSQVGTGDDEQFF. CDR3 nucleotide sequence: TGCGCCAGCAGCCAGGTTGGGACTGGGGATGATGAGCAGTTCTTC. The chain recombines TRBV4-3 with TRBJ2-1; perhaps TRBD2 as D (6 bases). Trimming removed 3 bases from V and 8 bases from J, with 17 bases in between. From germline, CDR1 is LGHNA and CDR2 YSLEER. This CDR3 has 15 residues.

The CDR3 DNA sequence: TGTGCCAGCAGGGGGGAGACAGGGTTCTATGGCTACACCTTC. Its translation: CASRGETGFYGYTF. This rearrangement joins TRBV5-4 to TRBJ1-2; TRBD1 matches at 7 bases. Germline V lookup: CDR1 SGHNT, CDR2 YYREEE (reference sequence). The CDR3 has 14 residues. J lost 4 bases, V lost 5 bases, and 8 bases had no gene match.

DNA of the CDR3: TGTGCCTGGAGTGTTGGTAGCCGCAGGCCAGATACGCAGTATTTT. Protein: CAWSVGSRRPDTQYF. The chain carries TRBV30 and TRBJ2-3; D unclear. V shed 0 bases and J shed 4 bases, with 14 bases lying between them. This CDR3 has 15 amino acids. Germline V gene sequence: CDR1 GTSNPN, CDR2 SVGIG (reference sequence).

The V gene is TRBV4-3, the J gene TRBJ1-1; 7 nucleotides line up with TRBD1. CDR1 and CDR2 from the germline V gene are LGHNA and YSLEER. CDR3 length: 13 amino acids. V was clipped by 5 bases and J by 6 bases; unmatched bases: 6. The CDR3 reads CASSVQQGSEAFF. Written as DNA, the CDR3 is TGCGCCAGCAGCGTTCAACAGGGGTCTGAAGCTTTCTTT.

V gene TRBV7-9 combines with J gene TRBJ1-2; D is uncertain. Germline V lookup: CDR1 SEHNR, CDR2 FQNEAQ (reference sequence). The CDR3 runs 15 residues. Trimming left V 1 base short and J 6 bases short, with 15 bases between. This CDR3 is CASSLGQTASDGYTF. The CDR3, as DNA: TGTGCCAGCAGCTTAGGGCAGACCGCTAGCGATGGCTACACCTTC.

The rearrangement links TRBV5-8 to TRBJ2-7; TRBD1 aligns across 7 bases. CDR1 and CDR2 (germline): SGHTS, YDEGEE. The CDR3 runs to 13 residues. J was trimmed by 2 bases and V by 4 bases; bases with no gene match: 3. The chain's CDR3 is CASSRDSTYEQYF. CDR3 DNA sequence: TGTGCCAGCAGCCGGGACAGTACCTACGAGCAGTACTTC. Full variable domain (outside the CDR3, taken from reference TRBV5-8 and TRBJ2-7): EAGVTQSPTHLIKTRGQQATLRCSPISGHTSVYWYQQALGLGLQFLLWYDEGEERNRGNFPPRFSGRQFPNYSSELNVNALELEDSALYLCASSRDSTYEQYFGPGTRLTVT.

The chain joins TRBV11-2 to TRBJ2-1; perhaps TRBD2 as D (6 bases). The V gene's germline CDR1 is SGHAT and CDR2 FQNNGV. V was shortened by 5 bases and J by 12 bases, with 17 bases between the two germline ends. CDR3 length equals 13 residues. The CDR3 spells CASSPGTEGGQFF. In DNA, the CDR3 is TGTGCCAGCAGCCCAGGGACTGAGGGAGGGCAGTTCTTC.

The chain links TRBV10-2 to TRBJ2-5; 12 nucleotides align to TRBD2. The CDR3 runs 15 residues. Trimming took 6 bases from V and 5 from J; bases not matched to a gene: 7. Germline V gives CDR1 WSHSY, CDR2 SAAADI. The CDR3 sequence: CASRPLAGGLETQYF. The CDR3 DNA reads as TGCGCCAGCAGGCCACTAGCGGGGGGATTGGAGACCCAGTACTTC.

The chain joins TRBV19 to TRBJ1-5; D may be TRBD1 (5 bases). The CDR3 covers 13 residues. Trimming stripped 10 bases from V and 5 bases from J, with 15 bases between. The germline CDR1 and CDR2 sequences are LNHDA and SQIVND (reference sequence). CDR3 sequence: CATKAGEHQPQHF. DNA for the CDR3: TGTGCCACAAAAGCGGGGGAACATCAGCCCCAGCATTTT.

The J gene is TRBJ1-1, the V gene TRBV3-1 (or the pseudogene TRBV3-2), with unresolved D. Deletions cut 0 bases from V and 2 bases from J, with 7 bases between. The CDR3 runs 14 residues. The V gene's germline CDR1 is LGHDT and CDR2 YNNKEL (reference sequence). The CDR3 sequence: CASSQDTGNTEAFF. CDR3 in DNA: TGTGCCAGCAGCCAAGATACGGGAAACACTGAAGCTTTCTTT.